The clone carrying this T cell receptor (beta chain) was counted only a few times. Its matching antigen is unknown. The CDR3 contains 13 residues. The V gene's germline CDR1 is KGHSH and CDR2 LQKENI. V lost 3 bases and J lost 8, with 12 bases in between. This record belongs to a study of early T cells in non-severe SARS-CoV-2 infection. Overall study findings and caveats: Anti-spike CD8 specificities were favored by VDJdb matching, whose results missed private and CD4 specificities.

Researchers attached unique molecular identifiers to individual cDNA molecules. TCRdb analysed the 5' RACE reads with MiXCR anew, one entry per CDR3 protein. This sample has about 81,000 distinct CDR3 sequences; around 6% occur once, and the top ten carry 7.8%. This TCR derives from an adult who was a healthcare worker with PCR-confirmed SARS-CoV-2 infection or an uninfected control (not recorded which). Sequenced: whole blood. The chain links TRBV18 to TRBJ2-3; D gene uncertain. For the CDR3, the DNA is TGTGCCAGCTCACCTAAGCTGGCAGGTACGCAGTATTTT. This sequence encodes CASSPKLAGTQYF.